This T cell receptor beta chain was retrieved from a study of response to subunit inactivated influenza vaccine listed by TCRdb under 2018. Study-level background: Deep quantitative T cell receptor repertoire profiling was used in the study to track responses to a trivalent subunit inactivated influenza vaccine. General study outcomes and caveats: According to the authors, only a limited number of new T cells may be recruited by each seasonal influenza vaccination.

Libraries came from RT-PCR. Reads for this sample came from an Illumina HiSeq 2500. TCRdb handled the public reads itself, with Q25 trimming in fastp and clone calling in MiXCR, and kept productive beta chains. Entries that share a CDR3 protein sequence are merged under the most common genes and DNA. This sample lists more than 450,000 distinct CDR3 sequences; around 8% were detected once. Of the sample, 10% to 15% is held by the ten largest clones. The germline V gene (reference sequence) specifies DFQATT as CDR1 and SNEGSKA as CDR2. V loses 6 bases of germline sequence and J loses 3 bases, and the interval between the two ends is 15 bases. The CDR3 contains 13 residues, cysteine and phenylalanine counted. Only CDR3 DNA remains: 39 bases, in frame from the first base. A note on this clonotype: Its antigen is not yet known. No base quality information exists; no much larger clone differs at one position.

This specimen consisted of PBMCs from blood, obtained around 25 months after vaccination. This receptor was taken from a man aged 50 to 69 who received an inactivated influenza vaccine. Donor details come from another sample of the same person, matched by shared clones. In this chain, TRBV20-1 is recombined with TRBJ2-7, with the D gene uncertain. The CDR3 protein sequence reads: CSARAMYFYEQYF. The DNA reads TGCAGTGCCCGGGCCATGTATTTCTACGAGCAGTACTTC.